This entry is about one T cell receptor beta chain. Its antigen remains unknown. The sample comes from a study of shared clonotypes between healthy human individuals. Study-wide findings and caveats: Relative to their counterparts shared across all four donors, non-shared clonotypes exhibited diminished generation probabilities.

Sorted subsets were amplified in replicate PCRs using 200 to 250 ng DNA, 30,000 to 35,000 T cell genomes. The data were produced by immunoSEQ multiplex PCR, yet TCRdb's version contains in-frame clones alone and is incomplete. The sample lists 2,500,000 or so clones; 93% were seen once. V shed 2 bases, J shed 5 bases, and the junction held 18 bases outside the gene matches. Germline V gene data show CDR1 as SGHDN and CDR2 as FVKESK. The CDR3 runs 19 residues. This clonotype was sampled from a man between 18 and 35 years old in good health. Some clones in this sample may be carry-over from other donors' samples. The sequenced sample consisted of naive CD4+ T cells from PBMCs. Regarding subset: CD45RA+ positively selected. V usage is TRBV14 and J usage is TRBJ2-5; 9 bases map to TRBD2. CDR3 sequence: CASSQLGGLAGARMETQYF. The DNA for the CDR3 is TGTGCCAGCAGCCAACTAGGCGGGTTAGCGGGAGCCCGGATGGAGACCCAGTACTTC.